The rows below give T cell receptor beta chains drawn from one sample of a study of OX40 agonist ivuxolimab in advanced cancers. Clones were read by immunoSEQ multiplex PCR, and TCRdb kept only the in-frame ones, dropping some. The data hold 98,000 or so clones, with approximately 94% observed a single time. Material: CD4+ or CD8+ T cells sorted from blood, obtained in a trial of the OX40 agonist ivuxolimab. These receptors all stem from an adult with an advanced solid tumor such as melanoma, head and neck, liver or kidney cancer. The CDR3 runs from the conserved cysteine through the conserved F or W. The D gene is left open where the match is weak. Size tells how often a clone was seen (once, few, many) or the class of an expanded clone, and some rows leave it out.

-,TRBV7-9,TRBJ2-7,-,TGTGCCAGCAGCTTGGACTCCCTCTCCTACGAGCAGTACTTC,CASSLDSLSYEQYF
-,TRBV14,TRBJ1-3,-,TGTGCCAGCAGTATAGGTGGAAACACCATATATTTT,CASSIGGNTIYF
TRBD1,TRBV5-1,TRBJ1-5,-,TGCGCCAGCAGCTTTATACCGGGACAGGGGATACAGCATTTT,CASSFIPGQGIQHF
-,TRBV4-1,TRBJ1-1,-,TGCGCCAGCAGCCAAGGAGGGGCCAACACTGAAGCTTTCTTT,CASSQGGANTEAFF
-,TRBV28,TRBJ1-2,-,TGTGCCAGCAGTTTGGAAGGGACTCCGGGCACCTTC,CASSLEGTPGTF
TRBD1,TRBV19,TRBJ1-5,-,TGTGCCAGTAGTTCTCAGGGGGATATTCAGCCCCAGCATTTT,CASSSQGDIQPQHF
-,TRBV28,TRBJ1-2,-,TGTGCCAGCAGTTTGAGGGGGTATGGCTACACCTTC,CASSLRGYGYTF
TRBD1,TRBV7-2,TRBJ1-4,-,TGTGCCAGCAGCCCGGGACAGCTTAATGAAAAACTGTTTTTT,CASSPGQLNEKLFF
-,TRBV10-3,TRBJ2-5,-,TGTGCCATCAGTGAGTCTGGACGACAAGAGACCCAGTACTTC,CAISESGRQETQYF
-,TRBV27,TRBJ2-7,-,TGTGCCAGCAGGAAGCCGGGACGGAGCTACGAGCAGTACTTC,CASRKPGRSYEQYF
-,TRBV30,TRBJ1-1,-,TGTGCCTGGACTGTCAGGGGACCTCTGAACACTGAAGCTTTCTTT,CAWTVRGPLNTEAFF
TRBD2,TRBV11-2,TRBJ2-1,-,TGTGCCAGCAGCTTTCCCGGGACTAGCGAGTTCTTC,CASSFPGTSEFF
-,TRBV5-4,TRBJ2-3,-,TGTGCCAGCAGCAGGACTGGCACAGATACGCAGTATTTT,CASSRTGTDTQYF
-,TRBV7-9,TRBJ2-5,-,TGTGCCAGCAGCTTAGCGGGGTATGAGACCCAGTACTTC,CASSLAGYETQYF
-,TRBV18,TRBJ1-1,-,TGTGCCAGCTCACCACCGGTACGCACTGAAGCTTTCTTT,CASSPPVRTEAFF
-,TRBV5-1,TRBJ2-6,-,TGCGCCAGCAGCTTGGAACCACGGCTTGGTGTTTCTGGGGCCAACATCCTGACTTTC,CASSLEPRLGVSGANILTF
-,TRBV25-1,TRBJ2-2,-,TGTGCCAGCAGTGAAGGGTATAGGCAGCCGAACACCGGGGAGCTGTTTTTT,CASSEGYRQPNTGELFF
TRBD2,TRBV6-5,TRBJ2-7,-,TGTGCCAGCAGCTCCGGGACTAGCGACCGCGAGCAGTACTTC,CASSSGTSDREQYF
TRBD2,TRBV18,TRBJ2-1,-,TGTGCCAGCTCCCCCGGGACTGTTAGCGGGAGGGTTTACAATGAGCAGTTCTTC,CASSPGTVSGRVYNEQFF
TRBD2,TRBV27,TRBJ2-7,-,TGTGCCAGCGGGGGAGGGGTCGACGAGCAGTACTTC,CASGGGVDEQYF
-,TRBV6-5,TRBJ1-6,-,TGTGCCAGCAGTGCGCAGGGGACTGTCAATTCACCCCTCCACTTT,CASSAQGTVNSPLHF
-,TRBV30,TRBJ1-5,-,TGTGCCTGGAGCCTAGACAGGAATCAGCCCCAGCATTTT,CAWSLDRNQPQHF
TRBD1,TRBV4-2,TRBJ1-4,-,TGTGCCAGCAGCCAAGTTGGGAGAGAACAGGGGAATGAAAAACTGTTTTTT,CASSQVGREQGNEKLFF
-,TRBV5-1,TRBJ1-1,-,TGCGCCAGCAGCTTGACAAGCAGGGATAAGGATGAAGCTTTCTTT,CASSLTSRDKDEAFF
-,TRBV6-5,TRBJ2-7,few,TGTGCCAGCAGTTACTTTACTGGATACTACGAGCAGTACTTC,CASSYFTGYYEQYF
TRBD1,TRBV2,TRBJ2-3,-,TGTGCCAGCAGACCACGACAGGGGGCGGGAGATACGCAGTATTTT,CASRPRQGAGDTQYF
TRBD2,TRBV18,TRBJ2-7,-,TGTGCCAGCTCACCACCGGGACTAGCCTACGAGCAGTACTTC,CASSPPGLAYEQYF
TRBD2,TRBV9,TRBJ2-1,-,TGTGCCAGCAGCCCCCCGGGACTAAGCCCATTAAATGAGCAGTTCTTC,CASSPPGLSPLNEQFF
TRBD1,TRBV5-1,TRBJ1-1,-,TGCGCCAGCAGCAGACCGGACAGGGACACTGAAGCTTTCTTT,CASSRPDRDTEAFF
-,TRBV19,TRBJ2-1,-,TGTGCCAGTAGTCTCAGGACGGGGGTGGGCTCCTACAATGAGCAGTTCTTC,CASSLRTGVGSYNEQFF
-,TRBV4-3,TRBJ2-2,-,TGCGCCAGCAGCCAAACGGGCGCGGGCACCGGGGAGCTGTTTTTT,CASSQTGAGTGELFF
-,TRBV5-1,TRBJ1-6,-,TGCGCCAGCAGCTTGCGGTGGGCAGGGAGGAATTCACCCCTCCACTTT,CASSLRWAGRNSPLHF
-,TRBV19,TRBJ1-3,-,TGTGCCAGTAGTGGAGTCGCAATCACGATTGGAAACACCATATATTTT,CASSGVAITIGNTIYF
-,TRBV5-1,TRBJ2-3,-,TGCGCCAGCAGCGTCGACCAAGTGGATACGCAGTATTTT,CASSVDQVDTQYF
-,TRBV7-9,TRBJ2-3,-,TGTGCCAGCACCTCGATAGATACGCAGTATTTT,CASTSIDTQYF
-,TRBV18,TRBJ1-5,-,TGTGCCAGCTCACCAAGGAACGATCAGCCCCAGCATTTT,CASSPRNDQPQHF
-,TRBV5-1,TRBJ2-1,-,TGCGCCAGCAGCCCCCCCTCCTCCTACAATGAGCAGTTCTTC,CASSPPSSYNEQFF
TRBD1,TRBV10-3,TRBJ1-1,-,TGTGCCATCAGATCCTGGACAGGGGACAACACTGAAGCTTTCTTT,CAIRSWTGDNTEAFF
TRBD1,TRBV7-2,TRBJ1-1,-,TGTGCCAGCAGCCCGGGACAGAGGAACACTGAAGCTTTCTTT,CASSPGQRNTEAFF
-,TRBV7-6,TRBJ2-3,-,TGTGCCAGCAGCCCAAGGAGGGGGGGTACGCAGTATTTT,CASSPRRGGTQYF
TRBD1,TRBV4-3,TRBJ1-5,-,TGCGCCAGCAGCCCGCACGGGACAGTGGGTCAGCCCCAGCATTTT,CASSPHGTVGQPQHF
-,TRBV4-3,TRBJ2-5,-,TGCGCCAGCAGCCAAGGGACAGCCCGAGAGACCCAGTACTTC,CASSQGTARETQYF
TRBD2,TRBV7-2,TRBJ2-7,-,TGTGCCAGCAGCTTAGTGGGGTGGGAGGGGGAGCAGTACTTC,CASSLVGWEGEQYF
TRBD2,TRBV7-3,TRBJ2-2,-,TGTGCCAGCAGTCGCACTAGCGGATCGAACACCGGGGAGCTGTTTTTT,CASSRTSGSNTGELFF
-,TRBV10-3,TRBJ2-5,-,TGTGCCATCAGTGGAGCTGGTCAGAATCAAGAGACCCAGTACTTC,CAISGAGQNQETQYF
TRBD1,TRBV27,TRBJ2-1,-,TGTGCCGCGGACAGGGCCCACAATGAGCAGTTCTTC,CAADRAHNEQFF
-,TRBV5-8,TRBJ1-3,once,TGTGCCAGCAGCTTCCTGGGACTCTCTGGAAACACCATATATTTT,CASSFLGLSGNTIYF
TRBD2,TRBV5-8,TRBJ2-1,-,TGTGCCAGCAGCTTGGGAGGGACTAGCAATAATGAGCAGTTCTTC,CASSLGGTSNNEQFF
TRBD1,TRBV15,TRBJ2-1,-,TGTGCCACCAGCAGGGGACAGTACAATGAGCAGTTCTTC,CATSRGQYNEQFF
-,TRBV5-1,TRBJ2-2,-,TGCGCCAGCAGCTTAGACTCGCCATCTAACACCGGGGAGCTGTTTTTT,CASSLDSPSNTGELFF
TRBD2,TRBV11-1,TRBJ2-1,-,TGTGCCAGCAGCTCCGGACTAGCGGGGTTCAATGAGCAGTTCTTC,CASSSGLAGFNEQFF
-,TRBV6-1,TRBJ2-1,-,TGTGCCAGCAGTGAGCGGTTGAATGAGCAGTTCTTC,CASSERLNEQFF
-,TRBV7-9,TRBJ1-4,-,TGTGCCAGCAGCTCCGGACAGCGGGCTGGTGAAAAACTGTTTTTT,CASSSGQRAGEKLFF
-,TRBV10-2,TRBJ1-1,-,TGCGCCAGCAGTGGACAGATGAACACTGAAGCTTTCTTT,CASSGQMNTEAFF
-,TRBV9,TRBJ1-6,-,TGTGCCAGCAGCGTAGAGGGCAGGGGAAATTCACCCCTCCACTTT,CASSVEGRGNSPLHF